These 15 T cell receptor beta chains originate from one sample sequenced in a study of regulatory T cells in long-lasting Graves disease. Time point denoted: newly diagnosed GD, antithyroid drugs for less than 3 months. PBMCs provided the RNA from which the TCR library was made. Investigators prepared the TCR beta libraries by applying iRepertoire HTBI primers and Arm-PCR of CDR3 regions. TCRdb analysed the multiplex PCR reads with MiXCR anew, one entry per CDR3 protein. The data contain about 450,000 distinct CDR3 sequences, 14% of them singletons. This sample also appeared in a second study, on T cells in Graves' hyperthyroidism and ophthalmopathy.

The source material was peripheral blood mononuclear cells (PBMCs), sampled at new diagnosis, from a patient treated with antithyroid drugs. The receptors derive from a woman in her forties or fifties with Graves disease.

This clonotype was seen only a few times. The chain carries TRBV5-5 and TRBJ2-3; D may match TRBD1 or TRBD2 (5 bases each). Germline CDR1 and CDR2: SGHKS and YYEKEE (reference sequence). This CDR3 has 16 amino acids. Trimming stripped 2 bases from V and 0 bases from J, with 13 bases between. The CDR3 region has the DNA TGTGCCAGCAGCTTTGCCCGGGGACCTAGCACAGATACGCAGTATTTT. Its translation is CASSFARGPSTDTQYF.

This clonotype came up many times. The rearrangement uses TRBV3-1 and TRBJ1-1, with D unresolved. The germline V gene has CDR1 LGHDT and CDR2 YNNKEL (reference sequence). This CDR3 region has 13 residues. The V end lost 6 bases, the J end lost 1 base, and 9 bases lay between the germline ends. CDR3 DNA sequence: TGTGCCAGCAGAAAGTGGGGGAACACTGAAGCTTTCTTT. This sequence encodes CASRKWGNTEAFF. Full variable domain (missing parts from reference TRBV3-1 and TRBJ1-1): DTAVSQTPKYLVTQMGNDKSIKCEQNLGHDTMYWYKQDSKKFLKIMFSYNNKELIINETVPNRFSPKSPDKAHLNLHINSLELGDSAVYFCASRKWGNTEAFFGQGTRLTVV.

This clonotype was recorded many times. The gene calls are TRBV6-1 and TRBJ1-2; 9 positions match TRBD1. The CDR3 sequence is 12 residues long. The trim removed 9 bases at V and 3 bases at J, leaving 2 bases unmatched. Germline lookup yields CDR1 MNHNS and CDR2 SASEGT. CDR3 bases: TGTGCCAGGGGGGACAGGGACTATGGCTACACCTTC. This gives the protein CARGDRDYGYTF.

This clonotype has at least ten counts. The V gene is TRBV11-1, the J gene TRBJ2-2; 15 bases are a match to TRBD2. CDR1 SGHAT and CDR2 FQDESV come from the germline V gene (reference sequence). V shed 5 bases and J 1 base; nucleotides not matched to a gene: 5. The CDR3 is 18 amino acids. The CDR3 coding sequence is TGTGCCAGCAGCGTTGGACTAGCGGGAGGGATGAACACCGGGGAGCTGTTTTTT. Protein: CASSVGLAGGMNTGELFF.

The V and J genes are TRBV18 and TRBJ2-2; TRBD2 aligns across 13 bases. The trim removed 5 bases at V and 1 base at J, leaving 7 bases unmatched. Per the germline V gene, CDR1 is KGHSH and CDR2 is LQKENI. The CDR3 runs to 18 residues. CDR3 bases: TGTGCCAGCTCAGTGCCGGGACTAGCGGGAAAGAACACCGGGGAGCTGTTTTTT. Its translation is CASSVPGLAGKNTGELFF.

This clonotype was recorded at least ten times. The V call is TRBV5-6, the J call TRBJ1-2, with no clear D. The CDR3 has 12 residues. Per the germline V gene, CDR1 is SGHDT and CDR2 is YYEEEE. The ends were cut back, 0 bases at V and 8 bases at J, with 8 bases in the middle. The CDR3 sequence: CASSLVQAGYTF. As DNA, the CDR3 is TGTGCCAGCAGCTTGGTGCAAGCCGGCTACACCTTC.

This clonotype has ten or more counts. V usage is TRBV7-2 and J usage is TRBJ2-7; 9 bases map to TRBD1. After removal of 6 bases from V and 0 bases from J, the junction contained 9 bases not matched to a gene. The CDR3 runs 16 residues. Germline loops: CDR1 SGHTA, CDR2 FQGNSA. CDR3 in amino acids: CASRTGTGKDSYEQYF. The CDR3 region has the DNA TGTGCCAGCAGAACAGGGACAGGGAAGGACTCCTACGAGCAGTACTTC.

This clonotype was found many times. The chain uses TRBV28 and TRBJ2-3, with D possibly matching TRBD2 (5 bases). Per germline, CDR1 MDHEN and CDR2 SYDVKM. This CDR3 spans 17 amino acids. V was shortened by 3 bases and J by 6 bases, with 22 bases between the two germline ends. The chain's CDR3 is CASSLAGTADKVDTQYF. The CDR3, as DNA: TGTGCCAGCAGTTTGGCGGGTACGGCCGACAAGGTGGATACGCAGTATTTT.

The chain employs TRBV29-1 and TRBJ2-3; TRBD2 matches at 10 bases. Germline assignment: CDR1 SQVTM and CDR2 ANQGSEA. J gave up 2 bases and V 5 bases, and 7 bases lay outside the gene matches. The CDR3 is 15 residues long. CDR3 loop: CSVTVGLADTDTQYF. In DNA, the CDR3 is TGCAGCGTTACCGTAGGACTAGCGGACACAGATACGCAGTATTTT.

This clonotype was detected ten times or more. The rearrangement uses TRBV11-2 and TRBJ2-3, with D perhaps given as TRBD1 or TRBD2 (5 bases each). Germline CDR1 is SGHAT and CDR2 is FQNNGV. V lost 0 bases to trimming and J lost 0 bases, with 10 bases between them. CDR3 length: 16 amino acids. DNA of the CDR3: TGTGCCAGCAGCTTAGAGTTCGGGACCAGCACAGATACGCAGTATTTT. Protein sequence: CASSLEFGTSTDTQYF.

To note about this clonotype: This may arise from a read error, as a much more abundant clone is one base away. The CDR3 here is CASSPPEGLGSLRF. CDR3 DNA sequence: TGTGCCAGCAGTCCACCGGAAGGTCTCGGGTCCCTCCGCTTT. This chain uses TRBV28 with TRBJ1-6; D is unclear. Germline loops: CDR1 MDHEN, CDR2 SYDVKM. The CDR3 is 14 residues long.

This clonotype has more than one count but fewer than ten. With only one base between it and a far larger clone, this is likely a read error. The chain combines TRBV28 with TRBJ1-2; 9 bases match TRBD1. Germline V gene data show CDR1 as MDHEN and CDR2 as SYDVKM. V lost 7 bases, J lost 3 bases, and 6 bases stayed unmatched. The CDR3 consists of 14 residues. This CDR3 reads CASNAGQGHYGYTF. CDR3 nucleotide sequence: TGTGCCAGCAACGCGGGACAGGGCCACTATGGCTACACCTTC.

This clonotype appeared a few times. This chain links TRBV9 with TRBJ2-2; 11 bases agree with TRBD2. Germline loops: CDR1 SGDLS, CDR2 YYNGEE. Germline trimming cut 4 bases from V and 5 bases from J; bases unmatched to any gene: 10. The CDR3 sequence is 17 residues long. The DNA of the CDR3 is TGTGCCAGCAGCCGAGGTCCCCTAGCGGGAGGAACCGGGGAGCTGTTTTTT. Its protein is CASSRGPLAGGTGELFF. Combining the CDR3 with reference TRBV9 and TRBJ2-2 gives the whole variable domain DSGVTQTPKHLITATGQRVTLRCSPRSGDLSVYWYQQSLDQGLQFLIQYYNGEERAKGNILERFSAQQFPDLHSELNLSSLELGDSALYFCASSRGPLAGGTGELFFGEGSRLTVL.

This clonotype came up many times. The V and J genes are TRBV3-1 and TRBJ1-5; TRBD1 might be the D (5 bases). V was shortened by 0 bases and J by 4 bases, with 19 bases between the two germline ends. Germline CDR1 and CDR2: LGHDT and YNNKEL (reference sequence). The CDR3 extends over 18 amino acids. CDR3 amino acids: CASSQDKQGGTRNQPQHF. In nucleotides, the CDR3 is TGTGCCAGCAGCCAAGATAAGCAGGGAGGCACCCGGAATCAGCCCCAGCATTTT.

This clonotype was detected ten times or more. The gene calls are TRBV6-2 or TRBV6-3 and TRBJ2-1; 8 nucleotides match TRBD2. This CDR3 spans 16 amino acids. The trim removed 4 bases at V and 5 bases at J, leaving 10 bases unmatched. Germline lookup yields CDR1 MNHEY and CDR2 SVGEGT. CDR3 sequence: CASSWAGTRGNNEQFF. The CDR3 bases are TGTGCCAGCAGTTGGGCCGGGACTAGGGGGAACAATGAGCAGTTCTTC.